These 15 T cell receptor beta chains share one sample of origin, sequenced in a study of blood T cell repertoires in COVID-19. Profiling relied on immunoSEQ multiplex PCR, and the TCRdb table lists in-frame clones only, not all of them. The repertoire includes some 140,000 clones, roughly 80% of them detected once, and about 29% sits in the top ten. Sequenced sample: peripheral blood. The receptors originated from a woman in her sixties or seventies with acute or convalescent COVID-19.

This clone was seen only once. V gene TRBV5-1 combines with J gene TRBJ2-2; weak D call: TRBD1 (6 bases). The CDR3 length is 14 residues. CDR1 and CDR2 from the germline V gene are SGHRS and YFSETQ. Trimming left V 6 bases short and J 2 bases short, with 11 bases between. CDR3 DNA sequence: TGCGCCAGCAAACAGGGTTCTAACACCGGGGAGCTGTTTTTT. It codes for CASKQGSNTGELFF.

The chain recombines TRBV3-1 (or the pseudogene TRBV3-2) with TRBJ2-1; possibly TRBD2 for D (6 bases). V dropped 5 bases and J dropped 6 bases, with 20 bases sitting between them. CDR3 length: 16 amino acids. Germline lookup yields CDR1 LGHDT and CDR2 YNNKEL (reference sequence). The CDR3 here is CASSRQWATGGNEQFF. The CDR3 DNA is TGTGCCAGCAGCAGACAATGGGCGACCGGGGGCAATGAGCAGTTCTTC.

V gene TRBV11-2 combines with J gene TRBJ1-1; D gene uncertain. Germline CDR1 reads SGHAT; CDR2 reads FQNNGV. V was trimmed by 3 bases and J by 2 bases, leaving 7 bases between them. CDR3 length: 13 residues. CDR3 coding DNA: TGTGCCAGCAGCTTGTACAGTAACACTGAAGCTTTCTTT. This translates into CASSLYSNTEAFF.

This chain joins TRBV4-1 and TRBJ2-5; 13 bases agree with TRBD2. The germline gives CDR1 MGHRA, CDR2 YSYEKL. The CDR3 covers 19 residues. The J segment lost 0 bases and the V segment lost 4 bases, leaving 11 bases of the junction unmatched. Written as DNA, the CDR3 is TGCGCCAGCAGCCCTAGGACTAGCGGGAGCTCCCTGTACCAAGAGACCCAGTACTTC. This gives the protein CASSPRTSGSSLYQETQYF.

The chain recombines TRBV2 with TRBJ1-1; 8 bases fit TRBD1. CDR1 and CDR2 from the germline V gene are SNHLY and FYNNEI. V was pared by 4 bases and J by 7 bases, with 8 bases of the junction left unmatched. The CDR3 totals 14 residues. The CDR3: CASSVFGTGDEAFF. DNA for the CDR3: TGTGCCAGCAGTGTATTCGGGACAGGAGATGAAGCTTTCTTT.

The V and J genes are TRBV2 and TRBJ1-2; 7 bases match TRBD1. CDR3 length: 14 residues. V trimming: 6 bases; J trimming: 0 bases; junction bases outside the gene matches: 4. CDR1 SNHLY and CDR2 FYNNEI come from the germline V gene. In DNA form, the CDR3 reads TGTGCCAGCAGGGGGACAGCAGCTAACTATGGCTACACCTTC. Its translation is CASRGTAANYGYTF.

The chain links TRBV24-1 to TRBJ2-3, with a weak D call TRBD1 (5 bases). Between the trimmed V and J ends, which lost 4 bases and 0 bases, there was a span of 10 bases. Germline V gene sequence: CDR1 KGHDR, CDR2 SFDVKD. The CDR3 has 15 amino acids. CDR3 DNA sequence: TGTGCCACCAGTGACCCGGACACTAGCACAGATACGCAGTATTTT. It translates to CATSDPDTSTDTQYF.

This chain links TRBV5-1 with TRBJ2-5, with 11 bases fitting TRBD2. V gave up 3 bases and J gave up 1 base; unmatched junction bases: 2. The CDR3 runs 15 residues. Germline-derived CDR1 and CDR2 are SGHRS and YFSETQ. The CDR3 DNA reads TGCGCCAGCAGCTGGGGACTAGCGGTCCAAGAGACCCAGTACTTC. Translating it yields CASSWGLAVQETQYF.

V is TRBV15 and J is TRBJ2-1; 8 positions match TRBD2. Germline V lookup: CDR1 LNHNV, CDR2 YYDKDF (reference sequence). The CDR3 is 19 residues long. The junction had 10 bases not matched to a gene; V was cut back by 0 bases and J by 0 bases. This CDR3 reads CATSRDSLGGGSSYNEQFF. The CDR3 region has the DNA TGTGCCACCAGCAGAGATTCATTGGGCGGGGGGAGCTCCTACAATGAGCAGTTCTTC.

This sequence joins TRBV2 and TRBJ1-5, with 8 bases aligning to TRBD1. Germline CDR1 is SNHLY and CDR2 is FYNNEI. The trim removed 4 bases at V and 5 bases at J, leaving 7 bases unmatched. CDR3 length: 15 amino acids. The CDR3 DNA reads TGTGCCAGCAGTGGGCCAGGGGGCGCAGATCAGCCCCAGCATTTT. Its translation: CASSGPGGADQPQHF.

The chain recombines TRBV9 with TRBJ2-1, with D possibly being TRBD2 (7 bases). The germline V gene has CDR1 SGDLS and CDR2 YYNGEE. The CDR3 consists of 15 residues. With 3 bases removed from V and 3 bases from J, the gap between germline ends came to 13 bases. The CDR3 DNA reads TGTGCCAGCAGCGCCCGGGGGGCCCTCTACAATGAGCAGTTCTTC. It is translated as CASSARGALYNEQFF. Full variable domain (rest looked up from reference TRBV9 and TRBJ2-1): DSGVTQTPKHLITATGQRVTLRCSPRSGDLSVYWYQQSLDQGLQFLIQYYNGEERAKGNILERFSAQQFPDLHSELNLSSLELGDSALYFCASSARGALYNEQFFGPGTRLTVL.

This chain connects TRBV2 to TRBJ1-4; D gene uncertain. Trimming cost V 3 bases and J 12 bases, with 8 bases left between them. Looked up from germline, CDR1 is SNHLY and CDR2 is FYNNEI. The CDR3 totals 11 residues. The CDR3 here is CASSEVAQLFF. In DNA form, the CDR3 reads TGTGCCAGCAGTGAGGTGGCTCAACTGTTTTTT.

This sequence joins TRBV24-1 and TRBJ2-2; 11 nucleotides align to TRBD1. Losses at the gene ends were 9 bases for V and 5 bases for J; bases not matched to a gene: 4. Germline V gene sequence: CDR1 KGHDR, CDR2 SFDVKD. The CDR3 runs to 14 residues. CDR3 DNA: TGTGCCACCCGTGGACAGGGGGCGACCGGGGAGCTGTTTTTT. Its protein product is CATRGQGATGELFF.

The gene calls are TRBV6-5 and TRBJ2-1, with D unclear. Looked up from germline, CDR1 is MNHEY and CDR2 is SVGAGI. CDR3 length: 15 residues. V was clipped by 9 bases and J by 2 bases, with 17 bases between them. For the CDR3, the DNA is TGTGCCAGGGCCTTGAACGGAGTAACCTACAATGAGCAGTTCTTC. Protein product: CARALNGVTYNEQFF.

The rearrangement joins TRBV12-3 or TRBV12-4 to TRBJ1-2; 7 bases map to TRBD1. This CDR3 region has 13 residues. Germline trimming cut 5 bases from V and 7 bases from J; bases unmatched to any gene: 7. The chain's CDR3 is CASSPYRGGGYTF. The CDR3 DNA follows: TGTGCCAGCAGTCCATACAGGGGAGGTGGCTACACCTTC.